The 19 T cell receptor beta chains listed next were all sequenced from one sample in a study of T cell responses to AZD1222 COVID-19 vaccine. Only in-frame clones appear in the TCRdb table, and some are missing; sequencing was by immunoSEQ multiplex PCR. The data show about 130,000 clones, roughly 85% seen once. The sample here was peripheral blood, taken 28 days after the second AZD1222 dose. The receptors were sampled from an adult who received the AZD1222 COVID-19 vaccine.

J is TRBJ1-2 and V is TRBV28, with D unclear. Germline lookup yields CDR1 MDHEN and CDR2 SYDVKM. V lost 3 bases and J 0 bases, leaving 8 bases between the germline ends. This CDR3 is 14 amino acids long. The DNA for the CDR3 is TGTGCCAGCAGTTTGCCGAATCCTAACTATGGCTACACCTTC. It codes for CASSLPNPNYGYTF.

The table lists this clone with a count of one. The chain uses TRBV5-1 and TRBJ2-7, with D possibly TRBD2 on 6 matching bases. The CDR3 covers 15 residues. Trimming shortened V by 0 bases and J by 3 bases, and 13 bases separated the two germline ends. The V gene's germline CDR1 is SGHRS and CDR2 YFSETQ. The CDR3 DNA follows: TGCGCCAGCAGCTTGGAGGGGAGGTTCGGCTACGAGCAGTACTTC. This sequence encodes CASSLEGRFGYEQYF. The full variable domain, with the rest looked up from reference TRBV5-1 and TRBJ2-7, is KAGVTQTPRYLIKTRGQQVTLSCSPISGHRSVSWYQQTPGQGLQFLFEYFSETQRNKGNFPGRFSGRQFSNSRSEMNVSTLELGDSALYLCASSLEGRFGYEQYFGPGTRLTVT.

This rearrangement joins TRBV11-2 to TRBJ1-1; D gene uncertain. The CDR3 is 14 residues long. The V end lost 6 bases, the J end lost 10 bases, and 21 bases lay between the germline ends. Germline CDR1 is SGHAT and CDR2 is FQNNGV. The CDR3 nucleotides are TGTGCCAGCAGGGACTTTTCAACCTCAGAGGGAGCTTTCTTT. Its protein is CASRDFSTSEGAFF.

The chain employs TRBV4-1 and TRBJ2-7; TRBD2 matches 8 bases. Germline V gene data show CDR1 as MGHRA and CDR2 as YSYEKL. V dropped 6 bases and J dropped 5; count of bases not matched to a gene: 15. The CDR3 is 16 residues long. The chain's CDR3 is CASSQSRGGGPDEQYF. DNA for the CDR3: TGCGCCAGCAGTCAGTCGAGGGGCGGGGGGCCCGACGAGCAGTACTTC.

This clone was counted once. J is TRBJ2-1 and V is TRBV5-1; 8 bases line up with TRBD1. Trimming at V came to 0 bases and at J to 9 bases, leaving 11 bases not matched to a gene. The CDR3 loop spans 16 amino acids. Germline V gene data show CDR1 as SGHRS and CDR2 as YFSETQ. Written as DNA, the CDR3 is TGCGCCAGCAGCTTGGTGGGTGGACAGGGAATGAGTGAGCAGTTCTTC. Its protein product is CASSLVGGQGMSEQFF.

The gene calls are TRBV12-5 and TRBJ2-1; the match to TRBD2 covers 11 bases. V gave up 6 bases and J gave up 0 bases; unmatched junction bases: 10. The V gene's germline CDR1 is LGHNT and CDR2 FRNRAP. CDR3 length: 18 amino acids. As DNA, the CDR3 is TGTGCTAGTGGCCCCTTGACTAGCGGGGCCAGCTCCTACAATGAGCAGTTCTTC. Its translation: CASGPLTSGASSYNEQFF.

This chain links TRBV6-5 with TRBJ1-5, with 8 bases matching TRBD1. CDR1 is MNHEY, CDR2 SVGAGI, per germline. J lost 2 bases, V lost 6 bases, and 6 bases had no gene match. The CDR3 runs to 15 residues. The CDR3 nucleotides read TGTGCCAGCAGGGGAACAGGGGGTGGCAATCAGCCCCAGCATTTT. It codes for CASRGTGGGNQPQHF.

The genes are TRBV6-5 and TRBJ1-6; no firm D call. The V gene lost 6 bases and the J gene lost 7 bases, with 7 bases spanning the gap. The CDR3 consists of 12 residues. Germline loops: CDR1 MNHEY, CDR2 SVGAGI. The CDR3 bases are TGTGCCAGCAGCAAGAAAAATTCACCCCTCCACTTT. Translated: CASSKKNSPLHF.

This clone was seen more than once but under ten times. This sequence joins TRBV6-5 and TRBJ2-7, with unresolved D. The CDR3 spans 13 residues. In germline, CDR1 is MNHEY, CDR2 SVGAGI. V lost 4 bases to trimming and J lost 6 bases, with 13 bases between them. The CDR3 DNA sequence: TGTGCCAGCAGTTCCCAGAGAGTGGGCGAGCAGTACTTC. Residues: CASSSQRVGEQYF.

V is TRBV28 and J is TRBJ2-7; the D gene is possibly TRBD1 (5 bases). The germline V and J ends were trimmed by 8 bases and 5 bases, with 16 bases remaining between them. The CDR3 consists of 13 residues. In germline, CDR1 is MDHEN, CDR2 SYDVKM. CDR3: CASRTQGPHEQYF. The CDR3 nucleotides are TGTGCCAGCCGAACTCAGGGCCCCCACGAGCAGTACTTC.

The gene calls are TRBV6-5 and TRBJ1-3; unclear D gene. Germline lookup yields CDR1 MNHEY and CDR2 SVGAGI. CDR3 size: 14 residues. Trimming stripped 7 bases from V and 0 bases from J, with 10 bases between. This CDR3 reads CASTGWGSGNTIYF. CDR3 sequence (DNA): TGTGCCAGCACCGGGTGGGGCTCTGGAAACACCATATATTTT.

This clone was seen once. The V gene is TRBV30, the J gene TRBJ1-6; the match to TRBD1 covers 9 bases. CDR3 length: 17 amino acids. V trimming: 2 bases; J trimming: 4 bases; junction bases outside the gene matches: 9. Germline assignment: CDR1 GTSNPN and CDR2 SVGIG (reference sequence). The CDR3 region has the DNA TGTGCCTGGAGTATCACCGGGACAGGGATATATAATTCACCCCTCCACTTT. As protein: CAWSITGTGIYNSPLHF.

The chain has TRBV7-2 and TRBJ1-3; D is uncertain. The V gene lost 3 bases and the J gene lost 1 base, with 13 bases spanning the gap. The CDR3 extends over 16 amino acids. Germline CDR1 is SGHTA and CDR2 is FQGNSA. CDR3 sequence: CASSFGLRGSGNTIYF. The CDR3, as DNA: TGTGCCAGCAGCTTTGGGTTAAGAGGGTCTGGAAACACCATATATTTT.

The chain recombines TRBV9 with TRBJ2-2, with a possible D match to TRBD1 (5 bases). Per the germline V gene, CDR1 is SGDLS and CDR2 is YYNGEE. Trimming stripped 4 bases from V and 2 bases from J, with 12 bases between. The length of the CDR3 is 15 residues. This chain's CDR3 is CASSPRTPNTGELFF. CDR3 coding DNA: TGTGCCAGCAGCCCCCGGACACCTAACACCGGGGAGCTGTTTTTT.

The chain has TRBV5-4 and TRBJ2-2; TRBD2 agrees at 8 bases. J lost 4 bases, V lost 2 bases, and 10 bases had no gene match. Per the germline V gene, CDR1 is SGHNT and CDR2 is YYREEE (reference sequence). The CDR3 covers 17 residues. DNA for the CDR3: TGTGCCAGCAGCTTAGCTGGCGGGGGGCGTGGCACCGGGGAGCTGTTTTTT. Translating gives CASSLAGGGRGTGELFF.

This clone appeared a single time. The chain has TRBV6-1 and TRBJ2-7; 7 nucleotides match TRBD1. CDR1 is MNHNS, CDR2 SASEGT, per germline. J was trimmed by 6 bases and V by 0 bases; bases with no gene match: 11. This CDR3 has 16 amino acids. The CDR3 DNA follows: TGTGCCAGCAGTGAAGCCGACTTCACAGGGGTTGGCGAGCAGTACTTC. It encodes CASSEADFTGVGEQYF.

The J gene is TRBJ2-2, the V gene TRBV28, with 12 bases fitting TRBD2. Germline V lookup: CDR1 MDHEN, CDR2 SYDVKM. The CDR3 loop spans 16 amino acids. Trimming cost V 4 bases and J 6 bases; bases outside gene matches: 6. CDR3 DNA: TGTGCCAGCAGTTCTGCCGGGACTAGCGGGTCCGGGGAGCTGTTTTTT. Residues: CASSSAGTSGSGELFF.

The chain recombines TRBV7-2 with TRBJ2-5; the D gene is possibly TRBD2 (6 bases). The CDR3 is 16 amino acids. Germline CDR1 reads SGHTA; CDR2 reads FQGNSA. V was trimmed by 4 bases and J by 3 bases, leaving 18 bases between them. CDR3 protein: CASSWPRDPGEETQYF. CDR3 in DNA: TGTGCCAGCAGCTGGCCCCGGGACCCGGGGGAAGAGACCCAGTACTTC.

The V gene is TRBV5-6, the J gene TRBJ1-2; D not certain. V was cut by 0 bases and J by 8 bases, with 8 bases left in between. The V gene's germline CDR1 is SGHDT and CDR2 YYEEEE. This CDR3 comprises 12 residues. The CDR3 loop reads CASSLGVRGYTF. In nucleotides, the CDR3 is TGTGCCAGCAGCTTGGGCGTACGGGGCTACACCTTC.